The present entry profiles one T cell receptor beta chain with its context. As yet, its antigen is unknown. The sample comes from a study of regulatory T cells in long-lasting Graves disease. Time point in this sample: newly diagnosed GD, antithyroid drugs for less than 3 months. The TCR library was prepared using RNA isolated from PBMCs. Arm-PCR with iRepertoire HTBI primers amplified the CDR3 regions for these TCR beta libraries. MiXCR, applied by TCRdb to the multiplex PCR reads, yields one record per CDR3 protein. The repertoire consists of 300,000 to 400,000 distinct CDR3 sequences, with roughly 17% occurring once and the leading ten covering 25% to 30%. Germline lookup yields CDR1 SGHRS and CDR2 YFSETQ. The CDR3 extends over 14 amino acids. V was pared by 4 bases and J by 5 bases, with 4 bases of the junction left unmatched. Study findings and constraints: Segments TRBV28, TRBJ1-2 and TRBJ2-5 showed preferential usage in persistent disease.

These data also featured in a second study, about T cells in Graves' hyperthyroidism and ophthalmopathy.

The material sequenced was peripheral blood mononuclear cells (PBMCs), taken at new diagnosis, from a patient treated with antithyroid drugs. The TCR originated in a man between 35 and 55 years old with Graves disease. The rearrangement uses TRBV5-1 and TRBJ2-5; 11 bases align to TRBD1. This chain's CDR3 is CASSPDRGLETQYF. As DNA, the CDR3 is TGCGCCAGCAGCCCGGACAGGGGGCTGGAGACCCAGTACTTC.